Presented here are 29 T cell receptor beta chains from one specimen sequenced in a study of Graves' ophthalmopathy and Graves' hyperthyroidism. Beta-chain TCR CDR3 regions were amplified from RNA transcripts. RT-PCR was first run with HTBI primers, then multiplex PCR in a second round. TCRdb reprocessed the multiplex PCR reads via MiXCR and lists one record per CDR3 protein. The sample holds 220,000 or so distinct CDR3 sequences, about 22% seen once. The material sequenced was peripheral blood. The receptor source for this set is a woman aged 50 to 60 with Graves' ophthalmopathy.

The sample holds many counts of this clonotype. The genes are TRBV20-1 and TRBJ2-2, with unresolved D. The CDR3 sequence is 14 residues long. The ends were cut back, 0 bases at V and 1 base at J, with 6 bases in the middle. Germline values: CDR1 DFQATT, CDR2 SNEGSKA (reference sequence). The CDR3 reads CSARDWGNTGELFF. The CDR3 DNA sequence: TGCAGTGCTAGAGATTGGGGGAACACCGGGGAGCTGTTTTTT.

This clonotype appeared many times. The chain employs TRBV28 and TRBJ2-5; possibly TRBD1 or TRBD2 for D (5 bases each). Deletions cut 6 bases from V and 4 bases from J, with 12 bases between. Germline-derived CDR1 and CDR2 are MDHEN and SYDVKM. CDR3 size: 13 residues. The CDR3 coding sequence is TGTGCCAGCAGCGACATTGGGGGAGAGACCCAGTACTTC. Protein product: CASSDIGGETQYF.

Ten or more counts support this clonotype. The chain uses TRBV20-1 and TRBJ1-5; TRBD1 matches at 9 bases. The V gene's germline CDR1 is DFQATT and CDR2 SNEGSKA (reference sequence). The J segment lost 0 bases and the V segment lost 6 bases, leaving 12 bases of the junction unmatched. The CDR3 is 17 amino acids. CDR3 nucleotide sequence: TGCAGTGCCATTCCTTGGGACAGGGTAGTTAGCAATCAGCCCCAGCATTTT. As protein: CSAIPWDRVVSNQPQHF.

This clonotype was counted a few times. The J gene is TRBJ2-4, the V gene TRBV3-1; no definite D call. V was trimmed by 0 bases and J by 0 bases, leaving 15 bases between them. The length of the CDR3 is 18 residues. In germline, CDR1 is LGHDT, CDR2 YNNKEL (reference sequence). CDR3 in amino acids: CASSQERAEIPAKNIQYF. The CDR3 region has the DNA TGTGCCAGCAGCCAAGAAAGGGCAGAAATCCCAGCCAAAAACATTCAGTACTTC.

Many counts were recorded for this clonotype. This chain connects TRBV5-1 to TRBJ2-7; D might be TRBD2 (6 bases). From germline, CDR1 is SGHRS and CDR2 YFSETQ. The ends were cut back, 4 bases at V and 3 bases at J, with 17 bases in the middle. The CDR3 sequence is 15 residues long. The CDR3 sequence: CASSLSGTLDYEQYF. The CDR3 nucleotides read TGCGCCAGCAGCCTATCCGGGACTCTAGACTACGAGCAGTACTTC.

V is TRBV18 and J is TRBJ1-2; 10 bases are shared with TRBD1. The CDR3 has 16 residues. Germline V gives CDR1 KGHSH, CDR2 LQKENI. V was pared by 4 bases and J by 4 bases, with 9 bases of the junction left unmatched. The CDR3, as DNA: TGTGCCAGCTCACAGGCCGGGACAGGGGAAGGCTATGGCTACACCTTC. The encoded protein is CASSQAGTGEGYGYTF.

This chain links TRBV24-1 with TRBJ1-5; D uncertain. V lost 5 bases, J lost 3 bases, and 7 bases lay in between. CDR3 length equals 13 residues. Germline V gene lookup returns CDR1 KGHDR and CDR2 SFDVKD. The CDR3 spells CATSGRNNQPQHF. The CDR3 nucleotides read TGTGCCACCAGTGGACGGAACAATCAGCCCCAGCATTTT.

This clonotype was seen many times. The chain has TRBV11-2 and TRBJ2-7, with D unclear. V was shortened by 6 bases and J by 4 bases, with 7 bases between the two germline ends. The germline gives CDR1 SGHAT, CDR2 FQNNGV. The CDR3 has 11 residues. In nucleotides, the CDR3 is TGTGCCAGCAGTAACCTTTACGAGCAGTACTTC. Translating it yields CASSNLYEQYF.

This clonotype was seen many times. J is TRBJ1-6 and V is TRBV5-1; the D gene is possibly TRBD1 (5 bases). This CDR3 is built from 16 residues. The germline gives CDR1 SGHRS, CDR2 YFSETQ. V was clipped by 0 bases and J by 7 bases, with 14 bases between them. The CDR3 loop is CASSLVGGDGNSPLHF. CDR3 DNA: TGCGCCAGCAGCTTGGTTGGGGGAGATGGAAATTCACCCCTCCACTTT.

CDR3 amino acids: CATSSGVVTEAFF. CDR3 coding DNA: TGTGCCACCAGCTCAGGGGTTGTTACTGAAGCTTTCTTT. The V gene is TRBV15, the J gene TRBJ1-1, with D perhaps matching TRBD1 (6 bases). The CDR3 runs to 13 residues. The V gene's germline CDR1 is LNHNV and CDR2 YYDKDF (reference sequence). With 5 bases removed from V and 5 bases from J, the gap between germline ends came to 12 bases.

This clonotype appeared many times. The chain is built from TRBV24-1 and TRBJ2-5, with D possibly being TRBD2 (6 bases). V was clipped by 0 bases and J by 7 bases, with 11 bases between them. The CDR3 extends over 14 amino acids. Germline CDR1 and CDR2: KGHDR and SFDVKD. The CDR3 spells CATSDLGGTPTQYF. The CDR3 nucleotides are TGTGCCACCAGTGATTTGGGCGGGACCCCGACCCAGTACTTC.

A few counts support this clonotype. The chain recombines TRBV28 with TRBJ2-5; D not certain. V shed 2 bases and J shed 5 bases, with 15 bases lying between them. The CDR3 is 15 amino acids. Germline CDR1 reads MDHEN; CDR2 reads SYDVKM. CDR3 nucleotide sequence: TGTGCCAGCAGTTTAGCCCAGGAAGTTTGGGAGACCCAGTACTTC. Amino acids: CASSLAQEVWETQYF. Drawing the rest from reference TRBV28 and TRBJ2-5, the complete variable domain is DVKVTQSSRYLVKRTGEKVFLECVQDMDHENMFWYRQDPGLGLRLIYFSYDVKMKEKGDIPEGYSVSREKKERFSLILESASTNQTSMYLCASSLAQEVWETQYFGPGTRLLVL.

The CDR3 protein is CASSQEGEENSPLHF. CDR3 nucleotides: TGTGCCAGCAGCCAAGAGGGGGAAGAAAATTCACCCCTCCACTTT. The chain couples TRBV4-2 to TRBJ1-6; tentatively, D is TRBD1 (5 bases). Per the germline V gene, CDR1 is LGHNA and CDR2 is YNFKEQ. This CDR3 contains 15 residues. V was clipped by 0 bases and J by 7 bases, with 10 bases between them.

This clonotype showed up many times. This chain joins TRBV5-1 and TRBJ1-1, with a possible D match to TRBD1 (6 bases). CDR3 length: 15 amino acids. V was pared by 4 bases and J by 5 bases, with 18 bases between. Germline V gene lookup returns CDR1 SGHRS and CDR2 YFSETQ. CDR3 DNA sequence: TGCGCCAGCAGCGCGAAAACAGGGAAAGGAACTGAAGCTTTCTTT. Translating gives CASSAKTGKGTEAFF. The entire variable domain, with the rest obtained from reference TRBV5-1 and TRBJ1-1, is as follows: KAGVTQTPRYLIKTRGQQVTLSCSPISGHRSVSWYQQTPGQGLQFLFEYFSETQRNKGNFPGRFSGRQFSNSRSEMNVSTLELGDSALYLCASSAKTGKGTEAFFGQGTRLTVV.

This clonotype was picked up many times. The chain combines TRBV6-1 with TRBJ1-5, with D tentatively TRBD1 (6 bases). The CDR3 is 15 residues long. Germline CDR1 and CDR2: MNHNS and SASEGT. V lost 7 bases to trimming and J lost 6 bases, with 19 bases between them. This chain's CDR3 is CASIPWGARGQPQHF. The CDR3 DNA reads as TGTGCCAGCATCCCCTGGGGGGCGCGGGGTCAGCCCCAGCATTTT.

This clonotype was observed at least ten times. The chain joins TRBV19 to TRBJ1-1, with TRBD1 as a possible D gene (5 bases). Germline V gene data show CDR1 as LNHDA and CDR2 as SQIVND (reference sequence). Between the trimmed V and J ends, which lost 4 bases and 0 bases, there was a span of 9 bases. The CDR3 loop spans 14 amino acids. The CDR3 reads CASSRGSVNTEAFF. The CDR3 DNA follows: TGTGCCAGTAGTAGGGGGTCAGTGAACACTGAAGCTTTCTTT.

The J gene is TRBJ2-2, the V gene TRBV19, with 8 bases that match TRBD1. The CDR3 has 18 residues. Germline values: CDR1 LNHDA, CDR2 SQIVND (reference sequence). Trimming removed 3 bases from V and 3 bases from J; junction bases left unmatched: 12. CDR3 DNA: TGTGCCAGTAGTATCCAGGGGGCCGGCATCGCTGACACCGGGGAGCTGTTTTTT. This codes for CASSIQGAGIADTGELFF.

This clonotype was detected a few times. The chain links TRBV27 to TRBJ2-2; tentatively, D is TRBD1 or TRBD2 (6 bases each). CDR3 length: 15 amino acids. Looked up from germline, CDR1 is MNHEY and CDR2 is SMNVEV (reference sequence). V was cut by 2 bases and J by 4 bases, with 11 bases left in between. The CDR3 sequence is CASSLRGLSTGELFF. In DNA, the CDR3 is TGTGCCAGCAGTTTACGGGGGCTTAGCACCGGGGAGCTGTTTTTT.

The table lists this clonotype with many counts. The CDR3 DNA sequence: TGCGCCAGCAGCTACAGGCTACCGGGATCAGGGGGCTACGAGCAGTACTTC. Its translation is CASSYRLPGSGGYEQYF. The V and J genes are TRBV5-1 and TRBJ2-7, with 7 bases that match TRBD1. The CDR3 extends over 17 amino acids. After removal of 3 bases from V and 3 bases from J, the junction contained 15 bases not matched to a gene. From germline, CDR1 is SGHRS and CDR2 YFSETQ.

The rearrangement joins TRBV2 to TRBJ2-7, with TRBD2 matching 12 bases. CDR3 length: 16 amino acids. Germline V CDR1 and CDR2: SNHLY, FYNNEI. The V segment lost 6 bases and the J segment 1 base; nucleotides outside the gene matches: 7. The CDR3 here is CASSLLAGGLSYEQYF. CDR3 coding DNA: TGTGCCAGCAGCCTACTAGCGGGAGGTCTTTCCTACGAGCAGTACTTC.

The table lists this clonotype with many counts. J is TRBJ2-4 and V is TRBV19; possible D gene TRBD1, 6 bases. Germline lookup yields CDR1 LNHDA and CDR2 SQIVND (reference sequence). This CDR3 has 13 residues. The V end lost 0 bases, the J end lost 7 bases, and 7 bases lay between the germline ends. This CDR3 reads CASSIDRGNIQYF. CDR3 nucleotides: TGTGCCAGTAGTATAGATAGGGGGAACATTCAGTACTTC.

This clonotype was detected ten times or more. The V and J genes are TRBV11-2 and TRBJ2-1, with D possibly being TRBD2 (5 bases). The germline gives CDR1 SGHAT, CDR2 FQNNGV. The CDR3 length is 16 residues. Trimming shortened V by 4 bases and J by 3 bases, and 16 bases separated the two germline ends. CDR3 nucleotide sequence: TGTGCCAGCAGCTCGCTTTTGGCGGGCAACTACAATGAGCAGTTCTTC. This encodes CASSSLLAGNYNEQFF.

This sequence joins TRBV6-2 or TRBV6-3 and TRBJ1-5, with TRBD1 as a possible D gene (5 bases). The V and J ends lost 2 bases and 0 bases respectively, with 8 bases between them. The CDR3 totals 15 residues. CDR1 MNHEY and CDR2 SVGEGT come from the germline V gene. CDR3 region: CASSYGAGSNQPQHF. CDR3 bases: TGTGCCAGCAGTTACGGGGCAGGTAGCAATCAGCCCCAGCATTTT.

This chain connects TRBV3-1 to TRBJ1-5, with no clear D. CDR1 and CDR2 from the germline V gene are LGHDT and YNNKEL (reference sequence). The CDR3 contains 13 residues. Deletions cut 2 bases from V and 8 bases from J, with 10 bases between. DNA of the CDR3: TGTGCCAGCAGCCAACTTGTGGGGAAGCCCCAGCATTTT. Protein sequence: CASSQLVGKPQHF.

The table lists this clonotype with a few counts. The chain combines TRBV7-2 with TRBJ1-3; no firm D call. The germline V gene encodes CDR1 SGHTA and CDR2 FQGNSA. V was trimmed by 2 bases and J by 2 bases, leaving 10 bases between them. The CDR3 has 15 amino acids. CDR3 sequence reads: CASSLYVDTGNTIYF. CDR3 nucleotide sequence: TGTGCCAGCAGCTTATATGTCGATACTGGAAACACCATATATTTT.

The sample holds many counts of this clonotype. The chain has TRBV6-2 or TRBV6-3 and TRBJ1-1, with a weak D call TRBD1 (5 bases). Trimming took off 6 bases at V and 7 bases at J, with 21 bases between the two ends. The CDR3 runs to 15 residues. Germline values: CDR1 MNHEY, CDR2 SVGEGT. The CDR3 DNA sequence: TGTGCCAGCAGCCAAGGAAGACTCAGGGTCAGTGAAGCTTTCTTT. It codes for CASSQGRLRVSEAFF.

This clonotype showed up many times. The chain employs TRBV20-1 and TRBJ1-1; 9 nucleotides match TRBD1. The CDR3 spans 15 residues. Germline V gene lookup returns CDR1 DFQATT and CDR2 SNEGSKA (reference sequence). Germline trimming cut 3 bases from V and 5 bases from J; bases unmatched to any gene: 10. This CDR3 reads CSASNPGQGGTEAFF. The CDR3 nucleotides read TGCAGTGCTAGCAACCCGGGACAGGGCGGGACTGAAGCTTTCTTT.

This clonotype was found many times. This chain connects TRBV12-3 or TRBV12-4 to TRBJ2-5; D is unresolved. V lost 6 bases, J lost 2 bases, and 10 bases lay in between. This CDR3 has 13 residues. The CDR3, as DNA: TGTGCCAGCAGGTTGTGGGAACAAGAGACCCAGTACTTC. It specifies CASRLWEQETQYF.

This clonotype came up a few times. The chain uses TRBV20-1 and TRBJ2-7; 8 bases map to TRBD1. Germline CDR1 DFQATT, CDR2 SNEGSKA (reference sequence). Trimming removed 5 bases from V and 2 bases from J; junction bases left unmatched: 5. This CDR3 spans 13 amino acids. The CDR3 bases are TGCAGTGCTTCGGACAGGGTAACCTACGAGCAGTACTTC. Its protein is CSASDRVTYEQYF.